This TCR beta chain was found in a study of blood T cell repertoires in COVID-19. Trimming cost V 3 bases and J 10 bases; bases outside gene matches: 8. Germline V lookup: CDR1 KGHDR, CDR2 SFDVKD. This CDR3 has 14 amino acids. Assay used: immunoSEQ multiplex PCR; TCRdb lists only in-frame clones, some missing. The table shows roughly 200,000 clones, with approximately 85% occurring only once. Individuals aged roughly 18 to 95 years were recruited from 20 to 25 US areas. The chain links TRBV24-1 to TRBJ2-1; TRBD2 aligns across 7 bases. Sequences were obtained from PBMCs or T cells enriched from blood (not recorded which). The TCR originated in a man aged 35 to 55 who had recovered from COVID-19. CDR3 nucleotide sequence: TGTGCCACCAGTGATCACAGACTAGCCGGGGAGCAGTTCTTC. It specifies CATSDHRLAGEQFF.